These 23 T cell receptor beta chains originate from one sample sequenced in a study of blood T cell repertoires in COVID-19. Profiling relied on immunoSEQ multiplex PCR, and the TCRdb table lists in-frame clones only, not all of them. Of 300,000 to 450,000 clones listed, roughly 86% are singletons. Sequencing was performed on PBMCs or T cells enriched from blood (not recorded which). The receptors derive from a man between 40 and 49 years old in a cohort exposed to, infected with or recovered from COVID-19 (not recorded which).

The rearrangement uses TRBV19 and TRBJ2-1; no clear D. V was clipped by 7 bases and J by 0 bases, with 10 bases between them. The CDR3 sequence is 14 residues long. Germline CDR1 is LNHDA and CDR2 is SQIVND (reference sequence). The CDR3 DNA follows: TGTGCCAGTACCCTAGAAGGCTCCTACAATGAGCAGTTCTTC. Protein sequence: CASTLEGSYNEQFF.

This chain links TRBV5-4 with TRBJ2-7, with 10 bases fitting TRBD2. The trim removed 5 bases at V and 6 bases at J, leaving 11 bases unmatched. Germline-derived CDR1 and CDR2 are SGHNT and YYREEE (reference sequence). CDR3 length equals 15 residues. The CDR3 is CASSRTSGRGSEQYF. The CDR3 DNA reads as TGTGCCAGCAGTCGGACTAGCGGTAGAGGTAGCGAGCAGTACTTC.

V usage is TRBV28 and J usage is TRBJ1-3, with D possibly TRBD1 on 5 matching bases. Trimming stripped 2 bases from V and 0 bases from J, with 14 bases between. There are 17 residues in the CDR3. Germline CDR1 and CDR2: MDHEN and SYDVKM. The CDR3 DNA follows: TGTGCCAGCAGTTTAGACAGTGGACACGTCTCTGGAAACACCATATATTTT. This encodes CASSLDSGHVSGNTIYF.

The count of this clone is one. The chain has TRBV7-9 and TRBJ2-2; D is undetermined. The CDR3 runs 13 residues. Trimming left V 5 bases short and J 6 bases short, with 10 bases between. Germline V gene data show CDR1 as SEHNR and CDR2 as FQNEAQ (reference sequence). The CDR3 here is CASSRSSAGELFF. CDR3 sequence (DNA): TGTGCCAGCAGCCGGTCCTCGGCCGGGGAGCTGTTTTTT.

V usage is TRBV2 and J usage is TRBJ1-4; TRBD1 matches at 9 bases. CDR3 length equals 15 residues. V shed 7 bases, J shed 4 bases, and the junction held 7 bases outside the gene matches. CDR1 and CDR2 from the germline V gene are SNHLY and FYNNEI. The DNA of the CDR3 is TGTGCCAGCACCCCGACAGGGGGGAATAATGAAAAACTGTTTTTT. Translation: CASTPTGGNNEKLFF.

V and J are TRBV19 and TRBJ2-1, with 7 nucleotides matching TRBD2. The length of the CDR3 is 12 residues. The ends lost 9 bases at V and 4 bases at J; junction bases unmatched: 3. CDR1 LNHDA and CDR2 SQIVND come from the germline V gene (reference sequence). CDR3 bases: TGTGCCAGCCAGGGAGGGTACAATGAGCAGTTCTTC. This sequence encodes CASQGGYNEQFF.

This sequence joins TRBV24-1 and TRBJ2-7, with a possible D match to TRBD2 (5 bases). CDR3 length: 16 residues. In germline, CDR1 is KGHDR, CDR2 SFDVKD. V gave up 4 bases and J gave up 3 bases, with 18 bases separating them. Here the CDR3 reads CATSDPRDSTGYEQYF. The CDR3 DNA reads TGTGCCACCAGTGACCCACGGGATTCTACTGGCTACGAGCAGTACTTC.

V is TRBV11-1 and J is TRBJ2-1; TRBD2 is a possible D gene (5 bases). This CDR3 is 15 amino acids long. The germline V gene encodes CDR1 SGHAT and CDR2 FQDESV (reference sequence). V gave up 1 base and J gave up 7 bases, with 14 bases separating them. This CDR3 is CASSLEGRSGNEQFF. In DNA, the CDR3 is TGTGCCAGCAGCTTAGAGGGCAGGTCGGGGAATGAGCAGTTCTTC.

The chain uses TRBV5-1 and TRBJ2-7; 9 bases agree with TRBD1. The CDR3 totals 16 residues. The V gene end was trimmed by 2 bases and the J gene end by 7 bases; junction bases not matched to a gene: 13. Germline CDR1 is SGHRS and CDR2 is YFSETQ. The chain's CDR3 is CASSFLIGTGSEEQYF. As DNA, the CDR3 is TGCGCCAGCAGCTTCTTGATCGGGACAGGGAGTGAGGAGCAGTACTTC.

The chain employs TRBV7-9 and TRBJ2-1, with 8 bases aligning to TRBD2. The junction had 6 bases not matched to a gene; V was cut back by 1 base and J by 7 bases. This CDR3 has 15 amino acids. The germline V gene encodes CDR1 SEHNR and CDR2 FQNEAQ (reference sequence). The CDR3 DNA follows: TGTGCCAGCAGCTTAGAAGCGGGAGCTTTAAATGAGCAGTTCTTC. This sequence encodes CASSLEAGALNEQFF.

This clone has just a few counts. The rearrangement uses TRBV27 and TRBJ2-3, with D hard to call. Trimming removed 3 bases from V and 0 bases from J, with 4 bases in between. CDR3 length: 13 amino acids. The germline CDR1 and CDR2 sequences are MNHEY and SMNVEV (reference sequence). The DNA of the CDR3 is TGTGCCAGCAGTTTGAGGAGCACAGATACGCAGTATTTT. Its translation: CASSLRSTDTQYF.

In this sample, this clone turned up a few times. This rearrangement joins TRBV27 to TRBJ2-1, with 7 nucleotides matching TRBD2. The germline V gene has CDR1 MNHEY and CDR2 SMNVEV (reference sequence). The V and J ends lost 1 base and 5 bases, in that order; junction bases with no gene match: 5. The CDR3 is made up of 15 amino acids. CDR3 DNA sequence: TGTGCCAGCAGTTTATTTAGCGGGCCCGACAATGAGCAGTTCTTC. Translation: CASSLFSGPDNEQFF.

This chain connects TRBV6-6 to TRBJ2-1; TRBD1 matches 11 bases. Trimming at V came to 6 bases and at J to 6 bases, leaving 4 bases not matched to a gene. The CDR3 has 14 residues. CDR1 is MNHNY, CDR2 SVGAGI, per germline (reference sequence). The CDR3 is CASRSGTGGNEQFF. The CDR3 bases are TGTGCCAGCAGGTCCGGGACAGGGGGCAATGAGCAGTTCTTC.

CDR3 protein: CASSFSTTGSTGYTF. CDR3 sequence (DNA): TGTGCCAGCAGTTTTTCTACAACAGGGTCAACCGGCTACACCTTC. The V and J genes are TRBV27 and TRBJ1-2; tentative D call: TRBD1 (6 bases). Germline CDR1 reads MNHEY; CDR2 reads SMNVEV (reference sequence). The CDR3 consists of 15 residues. The ends were cut back, 3 bases at V and 8 bases at J, with 19 bases in the middle.

This chain links TRBV14 with TRBJ2-3; 11 bases are shared with TRBD2. With V trimmed by 4 bases and J by 7 bases, 10 bases remained unmatched. Germline loops: CDR1 SGHDN, CDR2 FVKESK. The CDR3 sequence is 16 residues long. CDR3 sequence reads: CASSRLTSGRMYTQYF. The CDR3 DNA reads as TGTGCCAGCAGCCGCCTAACTAGCGGGAGAATGTATACGCAGTATTTT.

The V gene is TRBV10-3, the J gene TRBJ1-6; no reliable D call. In germline, CDR1 is ENHRY, CDR2 SYGVKD. CDR3 size: 13 residues. Trimming removed 10 bases from V and 7 bases from J, with 14 bases in between. CDR3 in DNA: TGTGCCACTCGAGGGATGGGAAATTCACCCCTCCACTTT. It specifies CATRGMGNSPLHF.

The chain joins TRBV10-1 to TRBJ2-7; 11 bases line up with TRBD2. Per the germline V gene, CDR1 is WNHNN and CDR2 is SYGVQD (reference sequence). The CDR3 extends over 14 amino acids. With 4 bases clipped from V and 9 bases from J, the junction kept 8 bases outside the gene matches. Written as DNA, the CDR3 is TGCGCCAGCAGTGCTCCCACTAGCGGGAGCGTGCAGTACTTC. It yields the protein CASSAPTSGSVQYF.

This rearrangement joins TRBV23-1 to TRBJ2-7, with a possible D match to TRBD1 (7 bases). TRBV23-1 is reported as an ORF; its role is uncertain. The CDR3 extends over 17 amino acids. V lost 0 bases, J lost 1 base, and 16 bases lay in between. For the CDR3, the DNA is TGCGCCAGCAGTCAATCGGGCAGGGGGACTCCTTCCTACGAGCAGTACTTC. Its protein is CASSQSGRGTPSYEQYF.

DNA for the CDR3: TGTGCCACCAGTGGGACTAGCGGCAACACAGATACGCAGTATTTT. It specifies CATSGTSGNTDTQYF. J is TRBJ2-3 and V is TRBV24-1, with 10 bases fitting TRBD2. Germline V gene lookup returns CDR1 KGHDR and CDR2 SFDVKD. Trimming removed 5 bases from V and 2 bases from J; junction bases left unmatched: 3. The CDR3 is 15 amino acids.

The count of this clone is one. This sequence joins TRBV5-1 and TRBJ1-5; D unresolved. Germline V gives CDR1 SGHRS, CDR2 YFSETQ. The CDR3 length is 15 residues. V was trimmed by 2 bases and J by 0 bases, leaving 9 bases between them. DNA for the CDR3: TGCGCCAGCAGCTTCGGGGAGGGTAGCAATCAGCCCCAGCATTTT. This translates into CASSFGEGSNQPQHF. The full variable domain, rest sourced from reference TRBV5-1 and TRBJ1-5, is KAGVTQTPRYLIKTRGQQVTLSCSPISGHRSVSWYQQTPGQGLQFLFEYFSETQRNKGNFPGRFSGRQFSNSRSEMNVSTLELGDSALYLCASSFGEGSNQPQHFGDGTRLSIL.

The chain recombines TRBV19 with TRBJ1-4; D is perhaps TRBD1 (5 bases). The CDR3 consists of 15 residues. V was pared by 3 bases and J by 5 bases, with 13 bases between. Germline CDR1 and CDR2: LNHDA and SQIVND (reference sequence). The CDR3 reads CASSMGGRTNEKLFF. CDR3 coding DNA: TGTGCCAGTAGTATGGGGGGACGGACGAATGAAAAACTGTTTTTT.

The V and J genes are TRBV7-2 and TRBJ2-3; maybe TRBD2 (5 bases). Germline CDR1 SGHTA, CDR2 FQGNSA. There are 14 residues in the CDR3. Trimming pared 7 bases from V and 6 bases from J, leaving 17 bases between. CDR3: CASNAGIQADTQYF. The CDR3 region has the DNA TGTGCCAGCAACGCCGGGATCCAGGCCGATACGCAGTATTTT.

This rearrangement joins TRBV29-1 to TRBJ1-2, with D hard to call. This CDR3 spans 13 amino acids. Germline V lookup: CDR1 SQVTM, CDR2 ANQGSEA. Trimming shortened V by 7 bases and J by 5 bases, and 17 bases separated the two germline ends. The DNA for the CDR3 is TGCAGCGCCACCCGATCGGGAAGATATGGCTACACCTTC. Its translation is CSATRSGRYGYTF.